This T cell receptor (beta chain) comes out of a study of cytotoxic CD8 clonotypes in ibrutinib-treated CLL. Study findings and constraints: Public clonotypes proved infrequent, and on treatment they shrank or remained steady. Baseline clonality, higher than in age-matched healthy donors, tracked circulating CD8+ T-cell counts.

The sequencing depth, 1 in 200,000 to 1 in 1 million T cells, was the target. Measured with immunoSEQ multiplex PCR; TCRdb has only the in-frame clones, and not every one. This table has about 200,000 clones, roughly three quarters appearing once. To note about this clone: No antigen is known for it.

With 5 bases removed from V and 0 bases from J, the gap between germline ends came to 17 bases. CDR1 and CDR2 (germline): SGHTA, FQGNSA. The CDR3 is 17 amino acids. The chain is built from TRBV7-2 and TRBJ1-3; unclear D gene. The clonotype originates from a human donor with chronic lymphocytic leukemia. The material sequenced was PBMCs, taken after 12 months of ibrutinib treatment. In DNA, the CDR3 is TGTGCCAGCAGCCCCCAGTCGTCGGCTTTCTCTGGAAACACCATATATTTT. It yields the protein CASSPQSSAFSGNTIYF.